This T cell receptor beta chain is drawn from a study of blood T cell repertoires in COVID-19. Only in-frame clones appear in the TCRdb table, and some are missing; sequencing was by immunoSEQ multiplex PCR. The table shows some 42,000 clones, with about 89% occurring only once. The J segment lost 0 bases and the V segment lost 6 bases, leaving 5 bases of the junction unmatched. Germline CDR1 is SNHLY and CDR2 is FYNNEI. CDR3 length: 15 amino acids. The TCR comes from a human donor in a cohort sampled during active COVID-19. The rearrangement links TRBV2 to TRBJ2-1; TRBD2 matches 7 bases. Sequencing was carried out using peripheral blood. The CDR3 bases are TGTGCCAGCAGGGTCGGGGGGAGCTCCTACAATGAGCAGTTCTTC. Amino acid sequence: CASRVGGSSYNEQFF.